This TCR beta chain came from a study of blood T cell repertoires in COVID-19. Authors' methods: Estimated nucleated cell counts came from reference gene primer amplification. Sequencing was performed with immunoSEQ multiplex PCR; in TCRdb, only in-frame clones are kept and a portion is missing. For V, J and clone size, that table is used; D and trimming come from the DNA. The sample shows some 300,000 clones, approximately 90% of them seen only once. This clone was picked up a small number of times. Between the trimmed V and J ends, which lost 0 bases and 0 bases, there was a span of 9 bases. Germline values: CDR1 SGHTA, CDR2 FQGNSA. This CDR3 region has 16 residues.

The sample comprised PBMCs or T cells enriched from blood (not recorded which). The TCR was taken from a woman between 55 and 75 years old in a cohort exposed to, infected with or recovered from COVID-19 (not recorded which). This chain uses TRBV7-2 with TRBJ2-1; weak D call: TRBD2 (5 bases). Written as DNA, the CDR3 is TGTGCCAGCAGCTTAGCTAGCGTTAGCTCCTACAATGAGCAGTTCTTC. Protein sequence: CASSLASVSSYNEQFF.